Following are 24 T cell receptor beta chains from one sample sequenced in a study of blood T cell repertoires in COVID-19 (dated by TCRdb to about 2020). The library was made by the immunoSEQ multiplex PCR assay. TCRdb mirrors the immuneACCESS table, restricted to in-frame sequences. Some clones are absent from its copies; in checked studies, under half trace to an unresolved V gene, and the reason for the others is unknown. This sample has under 300,000 clones in its table, and roughly 86% of those were observed once. Around 0.9% of the sample lies in the top ten. The sequenced sample consisted of PBMCs or T cells enriched from blood (not recorded which). These receptors were taken from a woman younger than 45 who had recovered from COVID-19.

CDR3 bases: TGTGCCAGCAGTTTTCGTCCAGAGGGGAGGTCACCCCTCCACTTT. This gives the protein CASSFRPEGRSPLHF. The V and J genes are TRBV28 and TRBJ1-6; a weak D match, TRBD1 (5 bases). Germline V CDR1 and CDR2: MDHEN, SYDVKM. CDR3 size: 15 residues. Trimming removed 3 bases at V and 10 bases at J, with 16 bases between.

This clone was observed a single time. The CDR3 sequence: CASSWAFQDEQFF. The DNA of the CDR3 is TGTGCCAGCAGTTGGGCCTTCCAGGATGAGCAGTTCTTC. The chain uses TRBV2 and TRBJ2-1; D not resolved. This CDR3 comprises 13 residues. Between the trimmed V and J ends, which lost 5 bases and 8 bases, there was a span of 13 bases. The germline CDR1 and CDR2 sequences are SNHLY and FYNNEI.

This chain uses TRBV10-3 with TRBJ2-7; 12 bases are shared with TRBD1. Germline V gene sequence: CDR1 ENHRY, CDR2 SYGVKD. Losses at the gene ends were 5 bases for V and 9 bases for J; bases not matched to a gene: 5. This CDR3 has 13 amino acids. The CDR3, as DNA: TGTGCCATCAGTTCCGGGACAGGGGGCGTGCAGTACTTC. Translating gives CAISSGTGGVQYF.

V and J are TRBV9 and TRBJ2-2, with 8 bases aligning to TRBD1. This CDR3 spans 14 amino acids. Trimming at V came to 5 bases and at J to 5 bases, leaving 5 bases not matched to a gene. Germline CDR1 SGDLS, CDR2 YYNGEE. In DNA, the CDR3 is TGTGCCAGCAGTTTGGACAGGGCTACCGGGGAGCTGTTTTTT. It yields the protein CASSLDRATGELFF.

DNA for the CDR3: TGTGCCAGCAGCCCCTGGGTAGGGGATGGCTACACCTTC. Amino acids: CASSPWVGDGYTF. The chain carries TRBV7-2 and TRBJ1-2, with a possible D match to TRBD1 (5 bases). The germline CDR1 and CDR2 sequences are SGHTA and FQGNSA. The CDR3 is 13 residues long. Between the trimmed V and J ends, which lost 5 bases and 6 bases, there was a span of 13 bases.

This rearrangement joins TRBV10-3 to TRBJ1-2; TRBD1 agrees at 12 bases. Germline V gene lookup returns CDR1 ENHRY and CDR2 SYGVKD. After removal of 0 bases from V and 1 base from J, the junction contained 9 bases not matched to a gene. The CDR3 is 19 amino acids. CDR3 sequence: CAISESGTGGRASNYGYTF. CDR3 coding DNA: TGTGCCATCAGTGAGTCCGGGACAGGGGGCCGAGCAAGTAACTATGGCTACACCTTC.

This clone was seen many times. V usage is TRBV28 and J usage is TRBJ1-2, with 9 nucleotides matching TRBD1. CDR1 and CDR2 from the germline V gene are MDHEN and SYDVKM. The J segment lost 4 bases and the V segment lost 5 bases, leaving 20 bases of the junction unmatched. The CDR3 length is 19 residues. CDR3 DNA sequence: TGTGCCAGCAGTCCCCGCTACTACAGGGGGCCCTCTGCCAGCTATGGCTACACCTTC. This gives the protein CASSPRYYRGPSASYGYTF.

The rearrangement links TRBV3-1 (or the pseudogene TRBV3-2) to TRBJ2-5; weak D call: TRBD2 (5 bases). With 0 bases removed from V and 7 bases from J, the gap between germline ends came to 15 bases. Germline V gene sequence: CDR1 LGHDT, CDR2 YNNKEL (reference sequence). This CDR3 contains 15 residues. The CDR3 DNA reads TGTGCCAGCAGCCAAGATACGACTCCACTAGGGACCCAGTACTTC. It encodes CASSQDTTPLGTQYF.

Only one count was recorded for this clone. V and J are TRBV5-4 and TRBJ2-1, with D tentatively TRBD2 (6 bases). This CDR3 has 14 amino acids. Germline CDR1 SGHNT, CDR2 YYREEE (reference sequence). The V end was cut by 0 bases, the J end by 8 bases, with 12 bases between. In nucleotides, the CDR3 is TGTGCCAGCAGCTTGGCTTGGAGACTAGATGAGCAGTTCTTC. This gives the protein CASSLAWRLDEQFF.

This clone was detected only a few times. The chain recombines TRBV3-1 (or the pseudogene TRBV3-2) with TRBJ2-1, with TRBD2 identical over 7 bases. The J segment lost 4 bases and the V segment lost 0 bases, leaving 3 bases of the junction unmatched. The CDR3 runs 15 residues. Germline lookup yields CDR1 LGHDT and CDR2 YNNKEL (reference sequence). The CDR3 coding sequence is TGTGCCAGCAGCCAAGAACTAGCGAATTACAATGAGCAGTTCTTC. The encoded protein is CASSQELANYNEQFF.

The chain links TRBV4-3 to TRBJ2-7; D may be TRBD2 (6 bases). The germline V gene encodes CDR1 LGHNA and CDR2 YSLEER. V was trimmed by 1 base and J by 4 bases, leaving 20 bases between them. The CDR3 contains 17 residues. CDR3 sequence reads: CASSQVPAGGRTYEQYF. DNA of the CDR3: TGCGCCAGCAGCCAAGTCCCAGCCGGGGGTCGTACTTACGAGCAGTACTTC.

The rearrangement joins TRBV11-3 to TRBJ2-7, with D perhaps TRBD2 (5 bases). The CDR3 is 15 amino acids. Trimming removed 10 bases from V and 0 bases from J, with 19 bases in between. Germline values: CDR1 SGHNT, CDR2 YENEEA. The CDR3 coding sequence is TGTGCCACCCAACGGGCGGGTCCCTTCTCCTACGAGCAGTACTTC. Its protein product is CATQRAGPFSYEQYF. The entire variable domain, with the rest obtained from reference TRBV11-3 and TRBJ2-7, is as follows: EAGVVQSPRYKIIEKKQPVAFWCNPISGHNTLYWYLQNLGQGPELLIRYENEEAVDDSQLPKDRFSAERLKGVDSTLKIQPAELGDSAVYLCATQRAGPFSYEQYFGPGTRLTVT.

This rearrangement joins TRBV30 to TRBJ2-7, with D unclear. This CDR3 is built from 13 residues. The germline V gene encodes CDR1 GTSNPN and CDR2 SVGIG (reference sequence). V shed 1 base and J shed 2 bases, with 9 bases lying between them. CDR3 bases: TGTGCCTGGAGTGGGGCCAGCCCCTACGAGCAGTACTTC. This codes for CAWSGASPYEQYF. The full variable domain, in which reference TRBV30 and TRBJ2-7 provide the parts outside the CDR3, is SQTIHQWPATLVQPVGSPLSLECTVEGTSNPNLYWYRQAAGRGLQLLFYSVGIGQISSEVPQNLSASRPQDRQFILSSKKLLLSDSGFYLCAWSGASPYEQYFGPGTRLTVT.

The V gene is TRBV19, the J gene TRBJ2-3; TRBD2 matches at 9 bases. CDR3 length: 18 residues. With 1 base clipped from V and 7 bases from J, the junction kept 15 bases outside the gene matches. Germline V gene data show CDR1 as LNHDA and CDR2 as SQIVND (reference sequence). Here the CDR3 reads CASSIATPGLAGTNTQYF. The CDR3 DNA follows: TGTGCCAGTAGTATAGCCACACCAGGGCTAGCGGGGACAAATACGCAGTATTTT.

The chain carries TRBV7-2 and TRBJ2-5, with a possible D match to TRBD2 (5 bases). Germline assignment: CDR1 SGHTA and CDR2 FQGNSA. Trimming cost V 2 bases and J 3 bases, with 10 bases left between them. The CDR3 extends over 14 amino acids. In nucleotides, the CDR3 is TGTGCCAGCAGCTTATGGGCGAGGGAAGAGACCCAGTACTTC. Its translation: CASSLWAREETQYF. Drawing the rest from reference TRBV7-2 and TRBJ2-5, the complete variable domain is GAGVSQSPSNKVTEKGKDVELRCDPISGHTALYWYRQSLGQGLEFLIYFQGNSAPDKSGLPSDRFSAERTGGSVSTLTIQRTQQEDSAVYLCASSLWAREETQYFGPGTRLLVL.

V usage is TRBV5-4 and J usage is TRBJ2-7; tentative D call: TRBD2 (5 bases). Germline CDR1 SGHNT, CDR2 YYREEE (reference sequence). The CDR3 extends over 15 amino acids. With 0 bases removed from V and 0 bases from J, the gap between germline ends came to 10 bases. CDR3 nucleotides: TGTGCCAGCAGCTTGGCCGGGGTTAGCTCCTACGAGCAGTACTTC. Translating gives CASSLAGVSSYEQYF.

The chain employs TRBV28 and TRBJ1-3; D remains ambiguous. This CDR3 is built from 12 residues. V shed 6 bases and J shed 1 base, with 4 bases lying between them. Germline CDR1 and CDR2: MDHEN and SYDVKM. CDR3 sequence reads: CASRLSGNTIYF. DNA of the CDR3: TGTGCCAGCAGACTGTCTGGAAACACCATATATTTT.

The rearrangement uses TRBV29-1 and TRBJ2-7; 11 bases match TRBD1. With V trimmed by 5 bases and J by 4 bases, 10 bases remained unmatched. Germline loops: CDR1 SQVTM, CDR2 ANQGSEA. The CDR3 contains 15 residues. In DNA, the CDR3 is TGCAGCGTTAGAAGGATGGACAGGGGGCCTTACGAGCAGTACTTC. Translating it yields CSVRRMDRGPYEQYF.

The genes are TRBV5-6 and TRBJ1-6; 9 bases align to TRBD1. CDR1 and CDR2 from the germline V gene are SGHDT and YYEEEE. The J segment lost 9 bases and the V segment lost 5 bases, leaving 3 bases of the junction unmatched. This CDR3 spans 13 amino acids. Here the CDR3 DNA reads TGTGCCAGCAGGGGACAGGGAGGTTCACCCCTCCACTTT. As protein: CASRGQGGSPLHF. The whole variable domain, remainder taken from reference TRBV5-6 and TRBJ1-6, is DAGVTQSPTHLIKTRGQQVTLRCSPKSGHDTVSWYQQALGQGPQFIFQYYEEEERQRGNFPDRFSGHQFPNYSSELNVNALLLGDSALYLCASRGQGGSPLHFGNGTRLTVT.

The rearrangement uses TRBV10-2 and TRBJ1-5; D perhaps matches TRBD1 (6 bases). Per germline, CDR1 WSHSY and CDR2 SAAADI. The CDR3 loop spans 14 amino acids. The V and J ends lost 5 bases and 5 bases respectively, with 13 bases between them. The chain's CDR3 is CASSKTGRDQPQHF. CDR3 sequence (DNA): TGCGCCAGCAGTAAGACAGGTAGGGATCAGCCCCAGCATTTT.

This chain links TRBV4-3 with TRBJ2-7; perhaps TRBD1 as D (6 bases). The CDR3 covers 15 residues. With 1 base removed from V and 2 bases from J, the gap between germline ends came to 12 bases. Germline CDR1 and CDR2: LGHNA and YSLEER. CDR3 sequence: CASSQAWDTTYEQYF. CDR3 DNA: TGCGCCAGCAGCCAAGCGTGGGACACCACCTACGAGCAGTACTTC.

The genes are TRBV9 and TRBJ1-6; D is unclear. Trimming took off 0 bases at V and 2 bases at J, with 9 bases between the two ends. Germline CDR1 reads SGDLS; CDR2 reads YYNGEE. The CDR3 has 16 amino acids. CDR3 sequence reads: CASSVDPVTYNSPLHF. In DNA, the CDR3 is TGTGCCAGCAGCGTAGACCCGGTTACCTATAATTCACCCCTCCACTTT.

V usage is TRBV15 and J usage is TRBJ1-1, with TRBD1 matching over 9 bases. Germline V gene sequence: CDR1 LNHNV, CDR2 YYDKDF (reference sequence). The CDR3 length is 16 residues. V was pared by 1 base and J by 5 bases, with 8 bases of the junction left unmatched. The CDR3 region is CATSRASGTGRTEAFF. DNA for the CDR3: TGTGCCACCAGCAGAGCCTCCGGGACAGGGAGGACTGAAGCTTTCTTT.

CDR3 nucleotides: TGTGCCAGTAGGGACAGGGGCCGTAGGGACACTGAAGCTTTCTTT. Its protein is CASRDRGRRDTEAFF. The chain employs TRBV19 and TRBJ1-1; 9 bases match TRBD1. With V trimmed by 6 bases and J by 3 bases, 8 bases remained unmatched. CDR1 LNHDA and CDR2 SQIVND come from the germline V gene (reference sequence). This CDR3 spans 15 amino acids.